This T cell receptor beta chain is from a study of human T cells and chemical hapten exposure. Study details: DPC 0.01% went on the upper back by patch test, with reading at 6 days. The patients, most of them female, presented with alopecia areata, totalis or universalis. Whole-study findings and limits: Sensitization with DPC brought no change to TCRs above 1 in 1000 in frequency. The formation of large CDR3 similarity clusters by expanded TCRs significantly exceeded that of controls.

The V end was cut by 6 bases, the J end by 0 bases, with 16 bases between. The length of the CDR3 is 16 residues. The time point: patch test 1, 2 weeks after DPC sensitization. The treatment was: therapeutic diphenylcyclopropenone sensitization with weekly scalp DPC. As for this clonotype: Antigen unknown.

A single record per CDR3 protein comes from TCRdb applying MiXCR to the RACE reads. The sample has about 380,000 distinct CDR3 sequences; about 4.8% are singletons. The sequencing used whole blood, collected in connection with sensitization to the hapten diphenylcyclopropenone (DPC). The V call is TRBV12-3 or TRBV12-4, the J call TRBJ2-3, with D perhaps matching TRBD2 (5 bases). The clonotype was recovered from a woman aged 45 to 65 with alopecia areata. Some clones in this sample may be carry-over from other donors' samples. The CDR3 DNA follows: TGTGCCAGCAGCCCCGGAACTAGAGCAAGCACAGATACGCAGTATTTT. Translation gives CASSPGTRASTDTQYF.